These 20 T cell receptor beta chains share one sample of origin, sequenced in a study of blood T cell repertoires in COVID-19. TCRdb's table, derived via immunoSEQ multiplex PCR, lists solely in-frame clones and lacks some. Of approximately 200,000 clones listed, 70% to 90% are singletons. The specimen was PBMCs or T cells enriched from blood (not recorded which). Every receptor here comes from a man aged 30 to 39 who had recovered from COVID-19.

V gene TRBV5-4 combines with J gene TRBJ2-3; D remains unclear. Germline V gene lookup returns CDR1 SGHNT and CDR2 YYREEE (reference sequence). The V gene lost 2 bases and the J gene lost 7 bases, with 5 bases spanning the gap. The CDR3 has 11 residues. The CDR3 DNA reads as TGTGCCAGCAGCTTTCTTAATACGCAGTATTTT. Protein: CASSFLNTQYF.

V and J are TRBV18 and TRBJ2-4; TRBD1 is a possible D gene (5 bases). CDR3 length: 16 amino acids. The germline CDR1 and CDR2 sequences are KGHSH and LQKENI. The V and J ends lost 0 bases and 5 bases respectively, with 14 bases between them. The CDR3 spells CASSPPNRPVENIQYF. The CDR3 region has the DNA TGTGCCAGCTCACCACCTAACAGGCCCGTGGAAAACATTCAGTACTTC.

As DNA, the CDR3 is TGTGCCAGCAGTCCCACTAGCGCCAACTCCTACGAGCAGTACTTC. Protein product: CASSPTSANSYEQYF. The chain couples TRBV28 to TRBJ2-7, with 7 bases identical to TRBD2. The CDR3 contains 15 residues. Trimming at V came to 5 bases and at J to 0 bases, leaving 7 bases not matched to a gene. Germline-derived CDR1 and CDR2 are MDHEN and SYDVKM.

The V and J genes are TRBV19 and TRBJ2-7, with D possibly TRBD1 on 6 matching bases. CDR3 size: 15 residues. Germline CDR1 reads LNHDA; CDR2 reads SQIVND (reference sequence). The ends were cut back, 4 bases at V and 6 bases at J, with 19 bases in the middle. Written as DNA, the CDR3 is TGTGCCAGTAGTACCGAGCCGGGCAGGGGAATCGAGCAGTACTTC. It translates to CASSTEPGRGIEQYF.

This clone appeared a few times. This rearrangement joins TRBV28 to TRBJ2-1; TRBD1 matches at 8 bases. The V and J ends lost 2 bases and 4 bases, in that order; junction bases with no gene match: 7. The CDR3 totals 16 residues. The germline gives CDR1 MDHEN, CDR2 SYDVKM. CDR3 sequence reads: CASSLVAGGTYNEQFF. DNA for the CDR3: TGTGCCAGCAGTTTAGTTGCAGGGGGCACGTACAATGAGCAGTTCTTC.

This clone has only one observation. The V gene is TRBV5-8, the J gene TRBJ1-5, with D unclear. Per germline, CDR1 SGHTS and CDR2 YDEGEE. The CDR3 is made up of 12 amino acids. V was trimmed by 5 bases and J by 4 bases, leaving 7 bases between them. CDR3 amino acids: CASSRRNQPQHF. CDR3 nucleotides: TGTGCCAGCAGTCGCAGGAATCAGCCCCAGCATTTT.

The chain joins TRBV30 to TRBJ2-7, with D hard to call. The CDR3 extends over 11 amino acids. In germline, CDR1 is GTSNPN, CDR2 SVGIG (reference sequence). V was trimmed by 3 bases and J by 4 bases, leaving 7 bases between them. The CDR3 sequence: CAWSTTYEQYF. The CDR3 DNA follows: TGTGCCTGGAGCACGACTTACGAGCAGTACTTC.

The V gene is TRBV10-1, the J gene TRBJ1-1; 11 bases line up with TRBD1. The length of the CDR3 is 17 residues. Germline assignment: CDR1 WNHNN and CDR2 SYGVQD (reference sequence). The J segment lost 4 bases and the V segment lost 6 bases, leaving 13 bases of the junction unmatched. Written as DNA, the CDR3 is TGCGCCAGCAGCCCAGGGGGGACAGGGGGTGGAGTCACTGAAGCTTTCTTT. Residues: CASSPGGTGGGVTEAFF.

The chain recombines TRBV2 with TRBJ2-7; D unclear. This CDR3 region has 12 residues. Per germline, CDR1 SNHLY and CDR2 FYNNEI. Deletions cut 8 bases from V and 3 bases from J, with 11 bases between. The CDR3 nucleotides are TGTGCCAGCGCGGTGGAGAGCTACGAGCAGTACTTC. It codes for CASAVESYEQYF.

J is TRBJ2-7 and V is TRBV7-9; D ambiguous. The CDR3 extends over 15 amino acids. From germline, CDR1 is SEHNR and CDR2 FQNEAQ (reference sequence). V was pared by 2 bases and J by 2 bases, with 13 bases between. CDR3 protein: CASSLLYSKTYEQYF. In nucleotides, the CDR3 is TGTGCCAGCAGCTTACTTTACTCGAAGACCTACGAGCAGTACTTC.

The gene calls are TRBV25-1 and TRBJ1-3; 9 bases agree with TRBD1. This CDR3 comprises 14 residues. Germline V lookup: CDR1 MGHDK, CDR2 SYGVNS. With V trimmed by 2 bases and J by 8 bases, 4 bases remained unmatched. CDR3 DNA sequence: TGTGCCAGCAGTGAAACAGGGGGCGGTGACACCATATATTTT. It encodes CASSETGGGDTIYF.

This clone was recorded once. The chain employs TRBV7-2 and TRBJ2-2; 8 positions match TRBD1. The germline CDR1 and CDR2 sequences are SGHTA and FQGNSA. There are 13 residues in the CDR3. The J segment lost 8 bases and the V segment lost 1 base, leaving 0 bases of the junction unmatched. CDR3 loop: CASSLGQGGELFF. The CDR3 DNA is TGTGCCAGCAGCTTAGGACAGGGGGGGGAGCTGTTTTTT. The whole variable domain, remainder taken from reference TRBV7-2 and TRBJ2-2, is GAGVSQSPSNKVTEKGKDVELRCDPISGHTALYWYRQSLGQGLEFLIYFQGNSAPDKSGLPSDRFSAERTGGSVSTLTIQRTQQEDSAVYLCASSLGQGGELFFGEGSRLTVL.

The sample holds one count of this clone. This chain joins TRBV10-3 and TRBJ1-1, with D perhaps matching TRBD1 (5 bases). From germline, CDR1 is ENHRY and CDR2 SYGVKD. The V and J ends lost 7 bases and 1 base respectively, with 7 bases between them. The CDR3 spans 12 residues. CDR3 sequence (DNA): TGTGCCATCAACCAGGGGAACACTGAAGCTTTCTTT. Translation gives CAINQGNTEAFF.

This chain connects TRBV5-1 to TRBJ2-3; the D is unclear. Looked up from germline, CDR1 is SGHRS and CDR2 is YFSETQ. This CDR3 spans 14 amino acids. V lost 0 bases, J lost 0 bases, and 5 bases lay in between. The CDR3 reads CASSLVESTDTQYF. The CDR3 nucleotides read TGCGCCAGCAGCTTGGTGGAGAGCACAGATACGCAGTATTTT.

This clone was recorded only once. The chain is built from TRBV5-5 and TRBJ2-7; TRBD1 aligns across 12 bases. This CDR3 comprises 15 residues. Germline-derived CDR1 and CDR2 are SGHKS and YYEKEE (reference sequence). V lost 3 bases to trimming and J lost 5 bases; unmatched junction nucleotides: 6. CDR3 sequence reads: CASSSTGTGGHEQYF. DNA of the CDR3: TGTGCCAGCAGCTCAACCGGGACAGGGGGCCACGAGCAGTACTTC.

The gene calls are TRBV19 and TRBJ2-3, with D possibly TRBD2 on 6 matching bases. The CDR3 spans 15 residues. V was trimmed by 6 bases and J by 5 bases, leaving 18 bases between them. Germline V gene lookup returns CDR1 LNHDA and CDR2 SQIVND (reference sequence). The CDR3 loop is CASSPGRQRGDTQYF. The CDR3 coding sequence is TGTGCCAGTAGCCCAGGGAGGCAGAGGGGAGATACGCAGTATTTT.

J is TRBJ1-2 and V is TRBV7-2; 8 nucleotides match TRBD1. V shed 5 bases, J shed 5 bases, and the junction held 4 bases outside the gene matches. CDR1 is SGHTA, CDR2 FQGNSA, per germline. The CDR3 extends over 13 amino acids. CDR3 sequence: CASSKDRVYGYTF. In DNA form, the CDR3 reads TGTGCCAGCAGCAAGGACAGGGTTTATGGCTACACCTTC.

In DNA form, the CDR3 reads TGTGCCAGCAGCTTAGGAGGGCTTAGGGACGAGCAGTACTTC. Amino acids: CASSLGGLRDEQYF. The genes are TRBV7-2 and TRBJ2-7; D perhaps matches TRBD2 (5 bases). V gave up 1 base and J gave up 5 bases, with 12 bases separating them. The CDR3 consists of 14 residues. The germline CDR1 and CDR2 sequences are SGHTA and FQGNSA. The whole variable domain, remainder taken from reference TRBV7-2 and TRBJ2-7, is GAGVSQSPSNKVTEKGKDVELRCDPISGHTALYWYRQSLGQGLEFLIYFQGNSAPDKSGLPSDRFSAERTGGSVSTLTIQRTQQEDSAVYLCASSLGGLRDEQYFGPGTRLTVT.

V and J are TRBV7-2 and TRBJ1-5; D is unresolved. The CDR3 contains 13 residues. Germline loops: CDR1 SGHTA, CDR2 FQGNSA. Trimming took 4 bases from V and 5 from J, leaving 9 bases between them. DNA for the CDR3: TGTGCCAGCAGCTCATTCGGGGATCAGCCCCAGCATTTT. It yields the protein CASSSFGDQPQHF.

This chain links TRBV3-1 (or the pseudogene TRBV3-2) with TRBJ1-2, with TRBD1 as a possible D gene (6 bases). Germline V gene lookup returns CDR1 LGHDT and CDR2 YNNKEL (reference sequence). This CDR3 spans 19 amino acids. V shed 0 bases and J shed 4 bases, with 24 bases lying between them. CDR3 sequence (DNA): TGTGCCAGCAGCCAAGATCTCAACTTCGGGGTAGGACAGCCCTATGGCTACACCTTC. This gives the protein CASSQDLNFGVGQPYGYTF.